This T cell receptor beta chain was retrieved from a study of cytomegalovirus exposure and HLA in healthy donors. Study-wide points: A later analysis showed HLA-associated TCR beta chains outstripping equally common others in clonal expansion. As a later analysis showed, a missense DCLRE1C variant was linked to trimming of TCR beta V- and J-genes.

Researchers ran the PCR with 60 Vbeta and 13 Jbeta primers. As handled by the study authors: Per a later analysis, the number of unique TCR beta chains was roughly 87 million, of which roughly 11 million were shared. Profiled with immunoSEQ multiplex PCR; TCRdb holds only in-frame clones, not every one. V and J calls and clone size follow that table, whereas D and trimming were derived from the DNA. The sample shows 110,000 or so clones, less than 85% of them seen only once. As for this clone: What it binds is unknown.

Sequencing was carried out using PBMCs. This TCR came from a man aged 50 to 59 in good health and CMV-seropositive.

The CDR3 bases are TGTGCCAGCAGCACCTTGGACAGGGCGGGTGAAAAACTGTTTTTT. Translating it yields CASSTLDRAGEKLFF. The gene calls are TRBV9 and TRBJ1-4; 8 nucleotides agree with TRBD1. Trimming removed 4 bases from V and 7 bases from J; junction bases left unmatched: 9. The CDR3 length is 15 residues. Germline lookup yields CDR1 SGDLS and CDR2 YYNGEE. The whole variable domain, filled in from reference TRBV9 and TRBJ1-4, reads DSGVTQTPKHLITATGQRVTLRCSPRSGDLSVYWYQQSLDQGLQFLIQYYNGEERAKGNILERFSAQQFPDLHSELNLSSLELGDSALYFCASSTLDRAGEKLFFGSGTQLSVL.